A single sample is the source of the 21 T cell receptor delta chains below, sequenced in a study of gamma-delta T cells after stem cell transplantation. TCRdb re-called the RT-PCR reads using CATT. Here the sample spans some 2,000 delta-chain clones, about 4.6% being singletons. Sequenced input: gamma-delta T cells. The receptors stem from a human donor. It is not recorded whose cells these are; they may come from a transplant donor.

In its sample, this clone was seen a few times. Only one base separates this from a far larger clonotype, so it likely reflects a read error. The chain is built from TRDV2 and TRDJ1, with D possibly being TRDD3 (6 bases). Germline-derived CDR1 and CDR2 are GEAIGNYY and EKD. The V and J ends lost 0 bases and 0 bases respectively, with 25 bases between them. The CDR3 is made up of 20 amino acids. The CDR3 protein is CACDTIGRYAKTTYTDKLIF. The CDR3 DNA reads as TGTGCCTGTGACACCATTGGGAGATACGCTAAGACCACATACACCGATAAACTCATCTTT.

Details on this clone: This likely traces to a read error, being one base from a far larger clone. The chain has TRDV2 and TRDJ3; 10 bases fit TRDD3. Germline loops: CDR1 GEAIGNYY, CDR2 EKD. The CDR3 totals 25 residues. Losses at the gene ends were 0 bases for V and 0 bases for J; bases not matched to a gene: 22. The CDR3 DNA follows: TGTGCCTGTGACACCCCTGGCGGACCTACTGGGGGATCCCACCGAAGCTCCTGGGACACCCGACAGATGTTTTTC. Translated: CACDTPGGPTGGSHRSSWDTRQMFF.

Only a few counts were recorded for this clone. The protein given by TCRdb reflects a much larger clone and differs at residue 5 from this DNA's translation, likely from a read error; the protein shown is the DNA's translation. In nucleotides, the CDR3 is TGTGCCTGTGACACCTTGGGGACTGTACTGGGGTCCGATAAACTCATCTTT. Encoded protein: CACDTLGTVLGSDKLIF. The gene calls are TRDV2 and TRDJ1; TRDD3 matches at 7 bases. V was pared by 0 bases and J by 3 bases, with 12 bases of the junction left unmatched. Germline V CDR1 and CDR2: GEAIGNYY, EKD. This CDR3 comprises 17 residues.

In this sample, this clone is large. The chain is built from TRDV2 and TRDJ1; D is undetermined. Germline values: CDR1 GEAIGNYY, CDR2 EKD. This CDR3 contains 15 residues. V lost 0 bases to trimming and J lost 1 base, with 11 bases between them. The CDR3 protein is CACDTVTRGTDKLIF. CDR3 coding DNA: TGTGCCTGTGACACCGTTACTAGGGGCACCGATAAACTCATCTTT.

This clone has a handful of counts. The V call is TRDV2, the J call TRDJ1; weak D call: TRDD3 (6 bases). From germline, CDR1 is GEAIGNYY and CDR2 EKD. This CDR3 comprises 16 residues. V was cut by 7 bases and J by 0 bases, with 20 bases left in between. The CDR3 here is CACEHLGNKYTDKLIF. CDR3 nucleotide sequence: TGTGCCTGCGAGCACCTGGGGAATAAGTACACCGATAAACTCATCTTT.

This clone was seen only a few times. A far bigger clonotype differs at one base, so this is likely a read error. The chain couples TRDV2 to TRDJ1; TRDD3 agrees at 11 bases. Germline V gene lookup returns CDR1 GEAIGNYY and CDR2 EKD. The CDR3 covers 15 residues. The CDR3 region is CACDSLGDTTDKLTF. Here the CDR3 DNA reads TGTGCCTGTGACTCCCTGGGGGATACAACCGATAAACTCACCTTT.

This clone was counted a few times. The protein TCRdb gives is from a much larger clone and does not agree with this DNA's translation at residue 10, likely a read error; the protein shown here comes from the DNA. The genes are TRDV2 and TRDJ1; 10 nucleotides align to TRDD3. Trimming cost V 3 bases and J 2 bases; bases outside gene matches: 17. Germline values: CDR1 GEAIGNYY, CDR2 EKD. This CDR3 comprises 19 residues. The DNA of the CDR3 is TGTGCCTGTGACTCCTTACTGGGGGATGGATCCCGTGGGACCGATAAACTCATCTTT. Residues: CACDSLLGDGSRGTDKLIF.

Regarding this clone: TCRdb's entry gives the protein of a much larger clone, which mismatches this DNA's translation at residue 14, likely from a read error; the protein reported here is translated from the DNA. The V and J genes are TRDV2 and TRDJ2; 13 nucleotides align to TRDD3. Trimming at V came to 0 bases and at J to 7 bases, leaving 13 bases not matched to a gene. Germline values: CDR1 GEAIGNYY, CDR2 EKD. There are 19 residues in the CDR3. The DNA of the CDR3 is TGTGCCTGTGACACCCTACTGGGGGATACGCGGGGTGTGATAGCACAACTCTTCTTT. It encodes CACDTLLGDTRGVIAQLFF.

As regards this clone: A far larger clone is off by one base, so a read error is likely. Other DNA sequences in the same sample also yield this CDR3. This rearrangement joins TRDV2 to TRDJ1, with TRDD3 matching over 10 bases. The CDR3 is 16 residues long. Germline V gene sequence: CDR1 GEAIGNYY, CDR2 EKD. CDR3 region: CACDRLGDMYTDKLIF. The CDR3, as DNA: TGTGCCTGTGACCGGCTGGGGGATATGTACACCGATAAGCTCATCTTT.

Of note for this clone: A far more abundant clone sits one base away, making this likely a read error. Other DNA sequences in this sample translate to the same CDR3. The V gene is TRDV2, the J gene TRDJ1; 8 nucleotides match TRDD3. The ends lost 3 bases at V and 0 bases at J; junction bases unmatched: 14. The CDR3 runs 18 residues. CDR1 is GEAIGNYY, CDR2 EKD, per germline. In DNA form, the CDR3 reads TGTGCCTGTGACCCTGTACTGGGGGTGGAGGAATACACCGATAAACTCATCTTT. Protein product: CACDPVLGVEEYTDKLIF.

This chain links TRDV2 with TRDJ3, with D possibly being TRDD3 (5 bases). Trimming stripped 0 bases from V and 0 bases from J, with 17 bases between. The germline V gene encodes CDR1 GEAIGNYY and CDR2 EKD. This CDR3 is built from 20 residues. The CDR3: CACDTGGFLPNSWDTRQMFF. Here the CDR3 DNA reads TGTGCCTGTGACACCGGGGGGTTTCTCCCGAACTCCTGGGACACCCGACAGATGTTTTTC.

This clone has a handful of counts. TCRdb has a much larger clone's protein, which differs at residue 5 from the translation of this DNA, likely because of a read error; what is shown is the protein translated from the DNA. V gene TRDV2 combines with J gene TRDJ1; 9 bases align to TRDD3. Germline V gene data show CDR1 as GEAIGNYY and CDR2 as EKD. With 3 bases clipped from V and 1 base from J, the junction kept 14 bases outside the gene matches. The CDR3 has 18 residues. The DNA of the CDR3 is TGTGCCTGTGACGCCGTCTCGAAACTGGGGGAGAGCACCGATAAACTCATCTTT. It specifies CACDAVSKLGESTDKLIF.

About this clone itself: The likely explanation is a read error, given a far larger clone one base away. Other DNA sequences in the same sample also yield this CDR3. This chain connects TRDV2 to TRDJ1, with 9 bases fitting TRDD2. Germline CDR1 and CDR2: GEAIGNYY and EKD. This CDR3 spans 23 amino acids. The V gene end was trimmed by 3 bases and the J gene end by 0 bases; junction bases not matched to a gene: 28. The DNA of the CDR3 is TGTGCCTGTGACCTACTACGTGCCCTTCCTACGGTGGCTCTGGGGATGGACACCGATAAACTCATCTTT. Translated: CACDLLRALPTVALGMDTDKLIF.

Comments on this clone: TCRdb's protein for this DNA is that of a much larger clone and differs from the translation at residue 14, likely a read error; the protein shown is the DNA translation. This chain joins TRDV2 and TRDJ1, with 10 bases identical to TRDD3. The CDR3 is 18 amino acids. Germline V gives CDR1 GEAIGNYY, CDR2 EKD. The CDR3 reads CACDTLHRTGGSTNKLIF. The CDR3 DNA sequence: TGTGCCTGTGACACCCTCCACCGTACTGGGGGATCCACCAATAAACTCATCTTT.

This clone was observed a handful of times. This probably arose from a read error, given a far larger clone one base away. Other DNA sequences in this sample translate to the same CDR3. V usage is TRDV2 and J usage is TRDJ1; 11 bases agree with TRDD3. The V and J ends lost 4 bases and 2 bases, in that order; junction bases with no gene match: 17. CDR1 is GEAIGNYY and CDR2 is EKD in the germline V gene. This CDR3 has 19 residues. The CDR3: CACDSLLGDRSRGTDKLIF. The CDR3 DNA sequence: TGTGCCTGTGATTCCTTACTGGGGGATAGATCCCGTGGGACCGATAAACTCATCTTT.

This clone has only a few counts. The mismatch at residue 14 between this DNA's translation and the TCRdb protein of a much larger clone likely reflects a read error; the protein shown is translated from the DNA. V usage is TRDV2 and J usage is TRDJ3; 9 nucleotides agree with TRDD3. This CDR3 comprises 19 residues. Germline V CDR1 and CDR2: GEAIGNYY, EKD. CDR3 amino acids: CACDVVLGESSWDARQMFF. In DNA form, the CDR3 reads TGTGCCTGTGACGTCGTACTGGGGGAGAGCTCCTGGGACGCCCGACAGATGTTTTTC.

With regard to this clone: With only one base between it and a far larger clone, this is likely a read error. The rearrangement joins TRDV2 to TRDJ1; perhaps TRDD3 as D (7 bases). This CDR3 comprises 20 residues. Germline V gives CDR1 GEAIGNYY, CDR2 EKD. The CDR3 reads CACNTLSSLPLGAHTDKLIF. CDR3 nucleotide sequence: TGTGCCTGTAACACCCTTTCCTCCCTTCCCCTGGGGGCCCACACCGATAAACTCATCTTT.

This clone occurred a few times. This DNA's translation differs at residue 18 from TCRdb's protein, which comes from a much larger clone; a read error is likely, and the protein shown is translated from the DNA. V is TRDV2 and J is TRDJ1; 9 bases agree with TRDD3. From germline, CDR1 is GEAIGNYY and CDR2 EKD. CDR3 size: 19 residues. CDR3 region: CACDTVRGILSTWADKLTF. The CDR3 bases are TGCGCCTGTGACACCGTAAGGGGGATACTTTCAACTTGGGCCGATAAACTCACCTTT.

This clone was counted between two and nine times. One base separates it from a far larger clone, so it is likely a read error. Within the sample, other DNA sequences also encode this same CDR3. The chain has TRDV2 and TRDJ1; 13 positions match TRDD3. J gave up 0 bases and V 0 bases, and 12 bases lay outside the gene matches. Germline-derived CDR1 and CDR2 are GEAIGNYY and EKD. The CDR3 has 20 residues. The CDR3 nucleotides read TGTGCCTGTGACACCGTTCTACTGGGGGATACGCAGACGTACACCGATAAACTCATCTTT. Residues: CACDTVLLGDTQTYTDKLIF.

This clone rates as medium-sized. A single base is all that separates this from a far larger clone, so a read error is likely. Other DNA sequences within the sample encode an identical CDR3. The chain couples TRDV2 to TRDJ1; D is undetermined. CDR3 length equals 18 residues. Germline V gene sequence: CDR1 GEAIGNYY, CDR2 EKD. This CDR3 reads CACDTLSGPSTYTDKLIF. The CDR3 nucleotides are TGTGCCTGCGACACCTTGTCCGGTCCCTCTACATACACCGATAAACTCATCTTT.

This clone was counted only a few times. The chain combines TRDV2 with TRDJ1, with D possibly TRDD3 on 6 matching bases. Germline V gene lookup returns CDR1 GEAIGNYY and CDR2 EKD. The CDR3 contains 15 residues. V lost 0 bases, J lost 0 bases, and 10 bases lay in between. CDR3 sequence (DNA): TGTGCCTGTGACACCCTGGGGACTTACACCGATAAACTCATCTTT. It translates to CACDTLGTYTDKLIF.